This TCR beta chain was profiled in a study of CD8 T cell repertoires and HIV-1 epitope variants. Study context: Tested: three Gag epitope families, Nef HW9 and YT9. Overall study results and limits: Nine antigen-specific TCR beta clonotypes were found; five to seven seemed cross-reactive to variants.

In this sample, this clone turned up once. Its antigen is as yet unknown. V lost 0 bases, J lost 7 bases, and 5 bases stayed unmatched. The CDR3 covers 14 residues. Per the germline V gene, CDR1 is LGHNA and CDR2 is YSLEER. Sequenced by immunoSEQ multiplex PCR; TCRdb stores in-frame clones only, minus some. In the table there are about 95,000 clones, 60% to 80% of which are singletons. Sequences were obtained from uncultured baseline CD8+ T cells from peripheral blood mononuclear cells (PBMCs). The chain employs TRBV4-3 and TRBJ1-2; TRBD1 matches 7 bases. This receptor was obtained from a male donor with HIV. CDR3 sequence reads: CASSQDTGVGGYTF. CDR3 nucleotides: TGCGCCAGCAGCCAAGATACAGGGGTGGGTGGCTACACCTTC.